These T cell receptor beta chains were read from a single sample in a study of T cell changes during pregnancy in multiple sclerosis. TCRdb's copy holds only in-frame clones and misses some; the assay was immunoSEQ multiplex PCR. The sample gives tens of thousands of clones, roughly 91% of which show up once; roughly 0.7% is in the top ten. The sample was peripheral blood, taken in the third trimester of pregnancy. The receptors here all came from a female donor in good health, enrolled as a control in a pregnancy study. Each CDR3 is given with its conserved first and last residue. The D gene is left open where the match is weak. Size is stated for part of the rows, as once, few or many counts, or as a class when the clone is expanded.

D gene	V gene	clone size	J gene	CDR3 DNA	CDR3 protein
TRBD1	TRBV5-8	.	TRBJ2-7	TGTGCCAGCAGAGCCGGACAGGGGGAATTCTCCTACGAGCAGTACTTC	CASRAGQGEFSYEQYF
.	TRBV7-6	.	TRBJ1-2	TGTGCCATCGGGGAACAGGGAGGGTCTACTTATGGCTACACCTTC	CAIGEQGGSTYGYTF
TRBD1	TRBV10-1	.	TRBJ1-6	TGCGCCAGCAGTGATTGGGACAGGAATTCACCCCTCCACTTT	CASSDWDRNSPLHF
TRBD2	TRBV25-1	.	TRBJ2-1	TGTGCCAGCAGTGAATATTATGGGACTAGCGGGAAGGGCAATGAGCAGTTCTTC	CASSEYYGTSGKGNEQFF
.	TRBV9	.	TRBJ2-7	TGTGCCAGCAGCGTAGAGAGGGACTCCGAGCAGTACTTC	CASSVERDSEQYF
.	TRBV29-1	once	TRBJ2-2	TGCAGCGTTGAAGGGTACTCCGGGACCGGGGAGCTGTTTTTT	CSVEGYSGTGELFF
TRBD2	TRBV15	.	TRBJ2-5	TGTGCCACCAGCAGAGGACCTTTGAGTAGCGGGATTCAAGAGACCCAGTACTTC	CATSRGPLSSGIQETQYF
.	TRBV6-1	.	TRBJ2-2	TGTGCCAGCAGTGAACCGGCGGCCGGGGAGCTGTTTTTT	CASSEPAAGELFF
TRBD2	TRBV2	.	TRBJ2-1	TGTGCCAGCAGTGTTGAATATCGCTGGCGGGAGTCCTCCTACAATGAGCAGTTCTTC	CASSVEYRWRESSYNEQFF
.	TRBV12-5	.	TRBJ1-5	TGTGCTAGTGGATTAAATCAGCCCCAGCATTTT	CASGLNQPQHF
TRBD2	TRBV15	once	TRBJ2-3	TGTGCCACCAGCAGTCCGGGACTAGCAACAGATACGCAGTATTTT	CATSSPGLATDTQYF
.	TRBV28	.	TRBJ1-2	TGTGCCAGCAGTTCCCCAGGGCGAGCCTATGGCTACACCTTC	CASSSPGRAYGYTF
TRBD2	TRBV5-4	.	TRBJ2-1	TGTGCCAGCAGCCCGGGACTACTTAGCTCCTACAATGAGCAGTTCTTC	CASSPGLLSSYNEQFF
.	TRBV7-2	once	TRBJ1-2	TGTGCCAGCAGAGGAGGGCTTACTAACTATGGCTACACCTTC	CASRGGLTNYGYTF
.	TRBV5-4	.	TRBJ1-4	TGTGCCAGCAGCTTCCCAGGTTCTAATGAAAAACTGTTTTTT	CASSFPGSNEKLFF
.	TRBV21-1	.	TRBJ1-5	TGTGCCAGCAGCAAAGAGGGGGACAGGGGCAATCAGCCCCAGCATTTT	CASSKEGDRGNQPQHF
.	TRBV5-6	.	TRBJ1-1	TGTGCCAGCAGCTTGGTGACACAGGGCACTGAAGCTTTCTTT	CASSLVTQGTEAFF
.	TRBV5-5	.	TRBJ1-2	TGTGCCAGCAGCTTGCTCAGGTTTGGCTACACCTTC	CASSLLRFGYTF
.	TRBV28	.	TRBJ2-7	TGTGCCAGCAACACCCGGACAGACCCCTACGAGCAGTACTTC	CASNTRTDPYEQYF
.	TRBV29-1	.	TRBJ1-4	TGCAGCGTTGATAGGGGGGGCGCAGGAAATGAAAAACTGTTTTTT	CSVDRGGAGNEKLFF
.	TRBV6-1	.	TRBJ2-3	TGTGCCAGCGGCGACGTGAGGGCCAGCACAGATACGCAGTATTTT	CASGDVRASTDTQYF
.	TRBV4-1	.	TRBJ2-5	TGCGCCAGCAGCCAAGCTATGATTGGGACCCAGTACTTC	CASSQAMIGTQYF
TRBD2	TRBV11-2	.	TRBJ2-5	TGTGCCAGCAGCGCTCCACTAGCGTACCAAGAGACCCAGTACTTC	CASSAPLAYQETQYF